This T cell receptor beta chain was recovered during a study of cytomegalovirus exposure and HLA in healthy donors. A remark on this clone: Its antigen remains unidentified. At one end, the junction sequence differs from germline, possibly due to a read error.

The germline gives CDR1 SGHRS, CDR2 YFSETQ. The CDR3 sequence is 15 residues long. The PCR contained 60 Vbeta and 13 Jbeta primers. Assay used: immunoSEQ multiplex PCR; TCRdb lists only in-frame clones, some missing. Of 110,000 to 150,000 clones listed, approximately 78% are singletons. Study observations and caveats: When the data were analyzed later, several of the most significant clusters appeared to be linked to common viral pathogens.

The sequencing input was PBMCs. This chain uses TRBV5-1 with TRBJ1-2, with D tentatively TRBD1 (5 bases). The origin of this receptor is a female donor in good health and CMV-seronegative. The CDR3 here is CASSLGGGNYYGYPF. CDR3 in DNA: TGCGCCAGCAGCTTGGGGGGGGGAAATTATTATGGCTACCCCTTC. Based on the CDR3 plus reference TRBV5-1 and TRBJ1-2, the full variable domain is KAGVTQTPRYLIKTRGQQVTLSCSPISGHRSVSWYQQTPGQGLQFLFEYFSETQRNKGNFPGRFSGRQFSNSRSEMNVSTLELGDSALYLCASSLGGGNYYGYPFGSGTRLTVV.